The TCR beta chain under discussion was sequenced for a study of technical replicates of blood from four donors. CDR1 and CDR2 from the germline V gene are GTSNPN and SVGIG (reference sequence). V lost 3 bases to trimming and J lost 4 bases; unmatched junction nucleotides: 17. The CDR3 consists of 17 residues. Here immunoSEQ multiplex PCR was the method, and the copy in TCRdb shows in-frame clones only, minus some. Seen here are about 13,000 clones, around 85% observed once, and the top ten hold roughly an eighth. The J gene is TRBJ2-5, the V gene TRBV30; 7 nucleotides agree with TRBD1. Specimen: PBMCs. This TCR derives from a human donor in good health. The CDR3 region is CAWREPQQGFGVETQYF. For the CDR3, the DNA is TGTGCCTGGAGAGAACCGCAACAGGGGTTTGGGGTAGAGACCCAGTACTTC.